This TCR beta chain was identified in a study of blood T cells in healthy people across ages. Study-wide findings and caveats: Versus aged donors, long-lived donors had higher diversity and more naive CD4+ cells.

V lost 0 bases, J lost 0 bases, and 14 bases lay in between. Germline V CDR1 and CDR2: LGHNA, YSLEER. The CDR3 has 17 residues. The use of a sample-barcoded 5' primer and a J-beta primer mix characterized a second PCR of about 6 to 11 cycles. TCRdb processed the 5' RACE reads anew with MiXCR; each CDR3 protein has one entry. The sample yields under 700,000 distinct CDR3 sequences, less than 25% seen once. Comment on this clonotype: What it binds is not known.

These records were also assigned to another study, of T cells of mothers and their children. That work adds: Three healthy Caucasian mothers and their six children donated.

The V gene is TRBV4-3, the J gene TRBJ1-1; no firm D call. Sequences were obtained from blood. This clonotype originated in a boy younger than 18 in good health. CDR3 protein: CASSQDDRVRVNTEAFF. DNA for the CDR3: TGCGCCAGCAGCCAAGATGATCGGGTGAGAGTGAACACTGAAGCTTTCTTT.